What follows are 5 T cell receptor beta chains derived from one specimen sequenced in a study of blood T cell repertoires in COVID-19. Sequencing was performed with immunoSEQ multiplex PCR; in TCRdb, only in-frame clones are kept and a portion is missing. Of 150,000 or so clones in the sample, 90% were seen once. The sample was peripheral blood. The source of these receptors is a man aged 60-69 years with active or convalescent COVID-19.

This clone came up once. The chain combines TRBV15 with TRBJ1-5; TRBD1 is a possible D gene (6 bases). V was trimmed by 0 bases and J by 6 bases, leaving 15 bases between them. Germline V lookup: CDR1 LNHNV, CDR2 YYDKDF (reference sequence). The CDR3 runs to 16 residues. The CDR3 loop is CATSRDLARGPQPQHF. CDR3 sequence (DNA): TGTGCCACCAGCAGAGATCTTGCCAGGGGCCCTCAGCCCCAGCATTTT.

The chain recombines TRBV30 with TRBJ1-1; TRBD1 matches 8 bases. Germline V lookup: CDR1 GTSNPN, CDR2 SVGIG (reference sequence). The CDR3 is made up of 12 amino acids. The trim removed 3 bases at V and 6 bases at J, leaving 3 bases unmatched. Here the CDR3 DNA reads TGTGCCTGGAGGGCACAGGGGGCTGAAGCTTTCTTT. This translates into CAWRAQGAEAFF.

The rearrangement links TRBV7-9 to TRBJ1-3; D call uncertain. The V and J ends lost 6 bases and 0 bases respectively, with 12 bases between them. CDR1 and CDR2 (germline): SEHNR, FQNEAQ (reference sequence). The CDR3 has 15 amino acids. The CDR3 spells CASSLEESSGNTIYF. For the CDR3, the DNA is TGTGCCAGCAGTCTCGAGGAGAGCTCTGGAAACACCATATATTTT.

The V and J genes are TRBV6-6 and TRBJ1-1, with 12 positions matching TRBD1. V trimming: 4 bases; J trimming: 9 bases; junction bases outside the gene matches: 9. The germline CDR1 and CDR2 sequences are MNHNY and SVGAGI (reference sequence). The CDR3 totals 15 residues. The DNA for the CDR3 is TGTGCCAGCAGTTCCCGGGGACAGGGGGCTTTGCAAGCTTTCTTT. Translation gives CASSSRGQGALQAFF.

The chain uses TRBV10-1 and TRBJ2-1, with 8 bases fitting TRBD2. Per the germline V gene, CDR1 is WNHNN and CDR2 is SYGVQD (reference sequence). J gave up 9 bases and V 5 bases, and 9 bases lay outside the gene matches. The CDR3 covers 14 residues. CDR3 DNA sequence: TGCGCCAGCAGTTACGGGAGGGCCATTGGTGAGCAGTTCTTC. This sequence encodes CASSYGRAIGEQFF.